Listed here are 17 T cell receptor beta chains from one sample, sequenced in a study of blood T cell repertoires in COVID-19. Data came from immunoSEQ multiplex PCR; TCRdb stores just in-frame clones and leaves some out. The sample records 150,000 to 200,000 clones, around 80% being singletons. Sequencing was carried out using peripheral blood. Receptors were obtained from a human donor in a cohort sampled during active COVID-19.

The gene calls are TRBV20-1 and TRBJ2-5; 7 bases map to TRBD2. Trimming at V came to 5 bases and at J to 4 bases, leaving 1 base not matched to a gene. The CDR3 covers 11 residues. CDR1 and CDR2 from the germline V gene are DFQATT and SNEGSKA (reference sequence). The CDR3 DNA follows: TGCAGTGCTTGGACTAGAGAGACCCAGTACTTC. Translating it yields CSAWTRETQYF.

This chain links TRBV30 with TRBJ2-7; the D gene is possibly TRBD1 (6 bases). The CDR3 totals 11 residues. Trimming shortened V by 3 bases and J by 3 bases, and 6 bases separated the two germline ends. The germline gives CDR1 GTSNPN, CDR2 SVGIG (reference sequence). The CDR3 reads CAWRDSYEQYF. CDR3 bases: TGTGCCTGGAGGGACAGCTACGAGCAGTACTTC.

The J gene is TRBJ2-5, the V gene TRBV5-6; TRBD2 might be the D (5 bases). The CDR3 consists of 14 residues. Trimming cost V 2 bases and J 4 bases, with 12 bases left between them. Germline assignment: CDR1 SGHDT and CDR2 YYEEEE. The CDR3 sequence is CASSFGDLLETQYF. CDR3 in DNA: TGTGCCAGCAGCTTCGGGGATTTGTTAGAGACCCAGTACTTC. The variable domain in full, with the rest retrieved from reference TRBV5-6 and TRBJ2-5, is DAGVTQSPTHLIKTRGQQVTLRCSPKSGHDTVSWYQQALGQGPQFIFQYYEEEERQRGNFPDRFSGHQFPNYSSELNVNALLLGDSALYLCASSFGDLLETQYFGPGTRLLVL.

This sequence joins TRBV27 and TRBJ1-1; D is undetermined. The CDR3 is 14 amino acids. V was pared by 6 bases and J by 5 bases, with 16 bases between. The V gene's germline CDR1 is MNHEY and CDR2 SMNVEV (reference sequence). CDR3 nucleotides: TGTGCCAGCAGATTGTCCCTCAGCGGGACTGAAGCTTTCTTT. Protein sequence: CASRLSLSGTEAFF.

This chain connects TRBV27 to TRBJ1-5; no definite D call. CDR3 size: 15 residues. Germline V gives CDR1 MNHEY, CDR2 SMNVEV (reference sequence). The V end lost 3 bases, the J end lost 0 bases, and 9 bases lay between the germline ends. The CDR3: CASSFGQDSNQPQHF. Here the CDR3 DNA reads TGTGCCAGCAGTTTTGGGCAGGATAGCAATCAGCCCCAGCATTTT.

This rearrangement joins TRBV19 to TRBJ2-3; TRBD2 might be the D (5 bases). V was pared by 1 base and J by 2 bases, with 10 bases between. This CDR3 has 15 residues. In germline, CDR1 is LNHDA, CDR2 SQIVND (reference sequence). The CDR3 nucleotides read TGTGCCAGTAGTATAGGGCTAGCCATCACAGATACGCAGTATTTT. The encoded protein is CASSIGLAITDTQYF.

The chain recombines TRBV6-5 with TRBJ2-7; 8 positions match TRBD1. Germline V gene sequence: CDR1 MNHEY, CDR2 SVGAGI. With V trimmed by 6 bases and J by 4 bases, 11 bases remained unmatched. CDR3 length: 15 amino acids. CDR3 sequence reads: CASRQPGQAEYEQYF. As DNA, the CDR3 is TGTGCCAGCAGGCAACCGGGACAGGCGGAATACGAGCAGTACTTC.

The V gene is TRBV4-1, the J gene TRBJ1-1; D not resolved. This CDR3 has 13 amino acids. The germline V and J ends were trimmed by 3 bases and 7 bases, with 12 bases remaining between them. Germline-derived CDR1 and CDR2 are MGHRA and YSYEKL. The CDR3 sequence is CASSQTVAGEAFF. For the CDR3, the DNA is TGCGCCAGCAGCCAGACGGTAGCTGGTGAAGCTTTCTTT.

This chain links TRBV4-1 with TRBJ2-7, with D perhaps matching TRBD1 (6 bases). The CDR3 contains 13 residues. CDR1 and CDR2 from the germline V gene are MGHRA and YSYEKL. V lost 4 bases and J lost 4, with 11 bases in between. The CDR3 sequence is CASSLGQTYEQYF. DNA for the CDR3: TGCGCCAGCAGCCTCGGACAGACTTACGAGCAGTACTTC.

The V call is TRBV20-1, the J call TRBJ2-7, with unresolved D. The CDR3 covers 11 residues. CDR1 is DFQATT and CDR2 is SNEGSKA in the germline V gene (reference sequence). V was clipped by 5 bases and J by 5 bases, with 10 bases between them. As DNA, the CDR3 is TGCAGTGCTTCGCTGGGCCACGAGCAGTACTTC. Residues: CSASLGHEQYF.

The rearrangement joins TRBV30 to TRBJ2-7, with D possibly TRBD1 on 6 matching bases. The CDR3 spans 15 residues. Germline CDR1 is GTSNPN and CDR2 is SVGIG (reference sequence). Trimming removed 3 bases at V and 2 bases at J, with 17 bases between. This CDR3 reads CAWRAPTGMPYEQYF. Here the CDR3 DNA reads TGTGCCTGGAGAGCCCCGACAGGTATGCCCTACGAGCAGTACTTC.

J is TRBJ2-5 and V is TRBV3-1 (or the pseudogene TRBV3-2); 8 bases align to TRBD2. The CDR3 has 16 amino acids. Germline CDR1 is LGHDT and CDR2 is YNNKEL (reference sequence). V trimming: 1 base; J trimming: 0 bases; junction bases outside the gene matches: 4. CDR3 DNA sequence: TGTGCCAGCAGCCAAGGAATAGCGGGGTACCAAGAGACCCAGTACTTC. Residues: CASSQGIAGYQETQYF.

The gene calls are TRBV6-6 and TRBJ1-1; a possible D gene is TRBD1 (5 bases). The ends were cut back, 6 bases at V and 1 base at J, with 9 bases in the middle. CDR3 length: 13 residues. CDR1 MNHNY and CDR2 SVGAGI come from the germline V gene (reference sequence). This chain's CDR3 is CASSLGRNTEAFF. The CDR3 DNA follows: TGTGCCAGCAGCTTGGGGCGGAACACTGAAGCTTTCTTT.

V and J are TRBV18 and TRBJ2-2; D is perhaps TRBD1 (5 bases). V lost 4 bases, J lost 6 bases, and 9 bases lay in between. This CDR3 spans 13 amino acids. Germline V lookup: CDR1 KGHSH, CDR2 LQKENI. The CDR3 reads CASSQTDSGELFF. DNA of the CDR3: TGTGCCAGCTCACAGACAGATTCCGGGGAGCTGTTTTTT.

This chain connects TRBV10-3 to TRBJ1-1, with a possible D match to TRBD1 (6 bases). The germline V and J ends were trimmed by 6 bases and 0 bases, with 14 bases remaining between them. CDR3 length: 15 amino acids. The V gene's germline CDR1 is ENHRY and CDR2 SYGVKD. The CDR3 is CAIRGDTGMNTEAFF. For the CDR3, the DNA is TGTGCCATCAGGGGGGACACCGGCATGAACACTGAAGCTTTCTTT.

The chain recombines TRBV11-2 with TRBJ2-1, with D perhaps TRBD1 (6 bases). The germline gives CDR1 SGHAT, CDR2 FQNNGV. This CDR3 has 19 residues. V was trimmed by 1 base and J by 0 bases, leaving 19 bases between them. The CDR3: CASSLVGLLSRGSYNEQFF. CDR3 nucleotides: TGTGCCAGCAGCTTAGTAGGGCTTTTGTCCAGGGGCTCCTACAATGAGCAGTTCTTC.

The CDR3 region has the DNA TGTGCCAGCGGAGGGACAGTTCTAGCCAAAAACATTCAGTACTTC. Residues: CASGGTVLAKNIQYF. The genes are TRBV2 and TRBJ2-4; weak D call: TRBD1 (7 bases). Germline V gene lookup returns CDR1 SNHLY and CDR2 FYNNEI. The CDR3 totals 15 residues. V was trimmed by 8 bases and J by 0 bases, leaving 14 bases between them.